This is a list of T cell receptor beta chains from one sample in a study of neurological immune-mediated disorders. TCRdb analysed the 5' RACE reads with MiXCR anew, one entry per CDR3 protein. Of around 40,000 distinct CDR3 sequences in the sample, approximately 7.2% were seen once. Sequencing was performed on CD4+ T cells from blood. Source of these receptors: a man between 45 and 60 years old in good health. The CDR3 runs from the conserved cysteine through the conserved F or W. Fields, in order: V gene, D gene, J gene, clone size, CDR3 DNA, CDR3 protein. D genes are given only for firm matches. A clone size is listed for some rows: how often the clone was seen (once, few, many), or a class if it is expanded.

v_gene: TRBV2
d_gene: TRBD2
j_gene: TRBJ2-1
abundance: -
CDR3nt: TGTGCCAGCAGAGGACTAGCGGGAGGAGGTGAGCAGTTCTTC
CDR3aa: CASRGLAGGGEQFF

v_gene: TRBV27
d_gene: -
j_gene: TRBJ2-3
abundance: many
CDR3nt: TGTGCCAGCAGTTTAGACTATCGACAGAGCGCAGATACGCAGTATTTT
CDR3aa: CASSLDYRQSADTQYF

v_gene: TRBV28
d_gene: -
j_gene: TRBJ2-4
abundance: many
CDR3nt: TGTGCCAGCAGTTCGGACCTGGGGAACATTCAGTACTTC
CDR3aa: CASSSDLGNIQYF

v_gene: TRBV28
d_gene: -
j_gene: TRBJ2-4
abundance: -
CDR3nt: TGTGCCAGCAGTGCTCAGGCCCGGCGCAACATTCAGTACTTC
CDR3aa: CASSAQARRNIQYF

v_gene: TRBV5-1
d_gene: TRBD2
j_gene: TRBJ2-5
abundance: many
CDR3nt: TGCGCCAGCAGCCCAGGACTAGCAGGGTTGGAGACCCAGTACTTC
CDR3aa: CASSPGLAGLETQYF

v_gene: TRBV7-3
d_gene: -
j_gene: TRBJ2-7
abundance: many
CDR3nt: TGTGCCAACCTGGGCGAGCAGTACTTC
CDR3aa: CANLGEQYF

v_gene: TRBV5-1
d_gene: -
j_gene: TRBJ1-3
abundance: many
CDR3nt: TGCGCCAGCAGCATGACAGCCTCTGGAAACACCATATATTTT
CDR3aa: CASSMTASGNTIYF

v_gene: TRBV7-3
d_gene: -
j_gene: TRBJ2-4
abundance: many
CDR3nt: TGTGCCACAAAAAACATTCAGTACTTC
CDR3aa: CATKNIQYF

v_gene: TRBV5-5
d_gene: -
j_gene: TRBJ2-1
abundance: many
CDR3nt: TGTGCCAGCAGCTTGACCCGCGTTCCCCGAGCATCCTACAATGAGCAGTTCTTC
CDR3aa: CASSLTRVPRASYNEQFF

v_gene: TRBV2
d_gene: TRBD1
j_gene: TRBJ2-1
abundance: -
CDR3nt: TGTGCCAGCAGACAGGGGGGCTTAAATGAGCAGTTCTTC
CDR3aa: CASRQGGLNEQFF

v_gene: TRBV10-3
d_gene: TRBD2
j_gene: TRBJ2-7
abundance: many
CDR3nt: TGTGCCATCAGTGACCCGGGGGACTACTACGAGCAGTACTTC
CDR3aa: CAISDPGDYYEQYF

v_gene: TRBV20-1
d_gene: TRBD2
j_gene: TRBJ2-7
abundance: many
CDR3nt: TGCAGTGCAGTGACTAGCGGGGTAGGGGAGCAGTACTTC
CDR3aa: CSAVTSGVGEQYF

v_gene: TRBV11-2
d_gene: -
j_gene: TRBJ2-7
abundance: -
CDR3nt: TGTGCCAGCACCGACAGGAGCGAGCAGTACTTC
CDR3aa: CASTDRSEQYF

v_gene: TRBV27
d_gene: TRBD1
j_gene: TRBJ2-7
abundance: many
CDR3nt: TGTGCCAGCGCCTCTCCCGGAGGACAGGGTACGGGCGAGCAGTACTTC
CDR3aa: CASASPGGQGTGEQYF

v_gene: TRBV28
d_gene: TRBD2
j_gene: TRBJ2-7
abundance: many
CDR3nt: TGTGCCAGCAGTCCTGTGGGACTAGCGGGAGACTACGAGCAGTACTTC
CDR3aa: CASSPVGLAGDYEQYF

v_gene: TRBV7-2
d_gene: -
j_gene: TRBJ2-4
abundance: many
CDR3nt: TGTGCCAGCAGCTTAGCGCTCTTGTCCCCGTTTGAAAACATTCAGTACTTC
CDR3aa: CASSLALLSPFENIQYF

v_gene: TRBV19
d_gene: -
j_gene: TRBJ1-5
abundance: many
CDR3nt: TGTGCCAGTAGTACTCAGGGACATCAGCCCCAGCATTTT
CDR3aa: CASSTQGHQPQHF

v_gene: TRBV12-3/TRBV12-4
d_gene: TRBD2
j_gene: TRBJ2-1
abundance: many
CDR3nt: TGTGCCAGCAGCAAAGAAAGGGCTAGCGGGATTGAGCAGTTCTTC
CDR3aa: CASSKERASGIEQFF

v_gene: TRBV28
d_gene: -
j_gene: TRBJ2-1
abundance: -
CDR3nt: TGTGCCAGCAGTCTTAGCGCCCACAAAGACAATGAGCAGTTCTTC
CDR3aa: CASSLSAHKDNEQFF